This entry concerns a single T cell receptor beta chain. As yet, its antigen is unknown. Trimming removed 6 bases at V and 0 bases at J, with 10 bases between. The CDR3 is made up of 13 amino acids. Germline lookup yields CDR1 DFQATT and CDR2 SNEGSKA (reference sequence). With the Oncomine TCR Beta short-read assay, DNA from cultured CD4+ T cells was sequenced. TCRdb itself ran the PCR reads through MiXCR, one entry per CDR3 protein. The data show 6,500 to 8,500 distinct CDR3 sequences, with less than 80% seen just once and around 15% held by the top ten. Specified treatment: roughly 10-day PBMC culture with coronavirus spike peptide pools or control peptides (ViraFEST assay). The sample comes from a study of vaccination and CD4 T cells after COVID-19.

V gene TRBV20-1 combines with J gene TRBJ2-3, with D maybe TRBD2 (5 bases). This specimen consisted of cultured CD4+ T cells from blood, obtained after SARS-CoV-2 vaccination. This receptor was taken from a human donor with COVID-19. The CDR3 spells CSAKSGSTDTQYF. CDR3 DNA: TGCAGTGCGAAAAGCGGAAGCACAGATACGCAGTATTTT.